This T cell receptor (beta chain) comes out of a study of OX40 agonist ivuxolimab in advanced cancers. Turning to the study itself: A male proportion of 82.7% was recorded, with mean age 60 years and range 23 to 79.

Sequencing used immunoSEQ multiplex PCR; TCRdb keeps in-frame clones, though not all of them. The sample shows 100,000 to 150,000 clones, approximately 90% of them seen only once. This CDR3 region has 13 residues. The V gene lost 8 bases and the J gene lost 0 bases, with 8 bases spanning the gap. CDR1 MDHEN and CDR2 SYDVKM come from the germline V gene. The source is an adult with an advanced solid tumor such as melanoma, head and neck, liver or kidney cancer. This specimen consisted of CD4+ or CD8+ T cells sorted from blood, obtained in a trial of the OX40 agonist ivuxolimab. J is TRBJ1-3 and V is TRBV28; D is undetermined. CDR3 nucleotide sequence: TGTGCCAGCCTTACACACTCTGGAAACACCATATATTTT. Its protein is CASLTHSGNTIYF. Looking up the rest from reference TRBV28 and TRBJ1-3 gives the full variable domain: DVKVTQSSRYLVKRTGEKVFLECVQDMDHENMFWYRQDPGLGLRLIYFSYDVKMKEKGDIPEGYSVSREKKERFSLILESASTNQTSMYLCASLTHSGNTIYFGEGSWLTVV.